The 26 T cell receptor beta chains below were found in one sample sequenced in a study of T cells in women clearing cervical HPV infection. Repertoires were generated with immunoSEQ multiplex PCR, while TCRdb's copy carries only in-frame clones and drops some. The sample features around 21,000 clones, with more than 5% in its top ten. Sample: blood buffy coat. All receptors come from a woman between 18 and 75 years old with a cervical HPV16 infection that either progressed to CIN3+ or cleared (not recorded which).

Comments on this clone: From the germline J gene comes the end of the CDR3, since the read stops 3 residues before it. The chain uses TRBV19 and TRBJ1-2, with TRBD1 matching 10 bases. The CDR3 has 16 residues. Germline CDR1 is LNHDA and CDR2 is SQIVND (reference sequence). Trimming cost V 3 bases and J 4 bases; bases outside gene matches: 8. CDR3 protein: CASSILGQGISYGYTF. Incomplete CDR3 DNA: TGTGCCAGTAGTATCCTGGGACAGGGGATTTCCTATGGC.

In regard to this clone: The sequence runs out 3 residues before the end of the CDR3; the remainder is reconstructed from the germline J gene. The chain carries TRBV13 and TRBJ1-2; D is unresolved. The CDR3 contains 13 residues. Germline CDR1 is PRHDT and CDR2 is FYEKMQ (reference sequence). The CDR3 spells CASSIAEVSDYTF. The part of the CDR3 DNA that was read is TGTGCCAGCAGCATAGCGGAGGTGAGCGAC. Full variable domain (rest looked up from reference TRBV13 and TRBJ1-2): AAGVIQSPRHLIKEKRETATLKCYPIPRHDTVYWYQQGPGQDPQFLISFYEKMQSDKGSIPDRFSAQQFSDYHSELNMSSLELGDSALYFCASSIAEVSDYTFGSGTRLTVV.

On this clone: The read stops 3 residues short of the end of the CDR3; the missing end is completed from the germline J gene. V and J are TRBV20-1 and TRBJ1-5; 11 bases map to TRBD1. The trim removed 6 bases at V and 4 bases at J, leaving 5 bases unmatched. CDR1 is DFQATT, CDR2 SNEGSKA, per germline (reference sequence). The length of the CDR3 is 14 residues. The CDR3 region is CSATGTGGNQPQHF. The CDR3 bases that were read are TGCAGTGCAACCGGGACAGGGGGAAATCAGCCC.

With respect to this clone: The missing CDR3 end, 3 residues past where the read stops, is filled in from the germline J gene. This chain uses TRBV5-4 with TRBJ2-7; unclear D gene. The V gene lost 0 bases and the J gene lost 3 bases, with 13 bases spanning the gap. Per the germline V gene, CDR1 is SGHNT and CDR2 is YYREEE (reference sequence). This CDR3 is 15 amino acids long. Here the CDR3 reads CASSLDAPLSYEQYF. CDR3 DNA, as far as it was read: TGTGCCAGCAGCTTGGACGCGCCGTTGAGCTACGAG.

Concerning this clone: The read stops 3 residues short of the end of the CDR3; the missing end is completed from the germline J gene. The chain couples TRBV20-1 to TRBJ1-6; the D gene is possibly TRBD1 (6 bases). The germline CDR1 and CDR2 sequences are DFQATT and SNEGSKA (reference sequence). The CDR3 loop spans 16 amino acids. V lost 5 bases to trimming and J lost 6 bases, with 20 bases between them. The chain's CDR3 is CSADSFQGISNSPLHF. CDR3 DNA (partial): TGCAGTGCTGACAGCTTTCAGGGGATTAGTAATTCACCC.

A note on this clone: The read terminates 3 residues before the CDR3 end, so the remaining end is supplied by the germline J gene. The chain recombines TRBV7-6 with TRBJ2-3; 7 nucleotides align to TRBD2. J gave up 0 bases and V 5 bases, and 5 bases lay outside the gene matches. This CDR3 has 15 amino acids. CDR1 SGHVS and CDR2 FNYEAQ come from the germline V gene. The part of the CDR3 DNA that was read is TGTGCCAGCAGCCGCAGCGGGGAAAGCACAGATACG. Amino acid sequence: CASSRSGESTDT. The complete CDR3 sequence is CASSRSGESTDTQYF.

On this clone itself: Sequencing ends 3 residues short of the CDR3 end; the germline J gene provides the rest. The chain links TRBV20-1 to TRBJ2-3; D not certain. Germline-derived CDR1 and CDR2 are DFQATT and SNEGSKA (reference sequence). The CDR3 extends over 14 amino acids. Trimming took 3 bases from V and 4 from J, leaving 14 bases between them. CDR3 amino acids: CSASPQVWSDTQYF. The sequenced CDR3 bases are TGCAGTGCTAGTCCCCAGGTCTGGTCAGATACG.

Notes on this clone: The read finishes 3 residues shy of the CDR3 end, and the germline J gene is used to complete it. The chain carries TRBV27 and TRBJ1-2; D is perhaps TRBD1 (6 bases). The CDR3 is 14 amino acids. The germline V gene has CDR1 MNHEY and CDR2 SMNVEV (reference sequence). V was trimmed by 6 bases and J by 7 bases, leaving 18 bases between them. The CDR3 is CASSPNRARGGYTF. The covered CDR3 bases are TGTGCCAGCAGCCCGAACAGGGCGAGGGGTGGC.

Comment on this clone: The sequence runs out 3 residues before the end of the CDR3; the remainder is reconstructed from the germline J gene. J is TRBJ2-5 and V is TRBV7-2, with TRBD1 identical over 8 bases. The CDR3 covers 14 residues. Germline V gives CDR1 SGHTA, CDR2 FQGNSA. The V gene end was trimmed by 4 bases and the J gene end by 3 bases; junction bases not matched to a gene: 4. CDR3: CASSSRTGKETQYF. The CDR3 bases that were read are TGTGCCAGCAGCTCACGGACAGGGAAAGAGACC.

A remark on this clone: The read comes to an end 3 residues before the CDR3 does, leaving the germline J gene to fill in the end. This rearrangement joins TRBV28 to TRBJ2-7; 10 bases are a match to TRBD2. This CDR3 is built from 19 residues. Germline CDR1 MDHEN, CDR2 SYDVKM. Trimming cost V 5 bases and J 3 bases; bases outside gene matches: 19. CDR3 amino acids: CASSPPGAGGVGGNYEQYF. The covered CDR3 bases are TGTGCCAGCAGTCCTCCAGGAGCGGGAGGGGTTGGGGGGAACTACGAG.

By frequency, this clone is medium-sized. Read data end 3 residues before the CDR3 end; the end is taken from the germline J gene. The chain carries TRBV6-2 or TRBV6-3 and TRBJ2-4; D possibly corresponds to TRBD1 (5 bases). The CDR3 has 14 amino acids. CDR1 and CDR2 (germline): MNHEY, SVGEGT. With 6 bases removed from V and 1 base from J, the gap between germline ends came to 10 bases. CDR3 DNA (partial): TGTGCCAGCAGAGCAGGGTTCGCCAAAAACATT. This codes for CASRAGFAKNI. The full CDR3 protein reads CASRAGFAKNIQYF.

Details on this clone: The sequence runs out 3 residues before the end of the CDR3; the remainder is reconstructed from the germline J gene. The V and J genes are TRBV5-1 and TRBJ2-2, with 9 bases lining up with TRBD2. CDR3 length: 14 residues. Germline V gene data show CDR1 as SGHRS and CDR2 as YFSETQ. The V and J ends lost 4 bases and 5 bases, in that order; junction bases with no gene match: 3. The sequenced part of the CDR3 DNA is TGCGCCAGCAGCATAGCGGGAGTTACCGGGGAG. Protein sequence: CASSIAGVTGE. The full CDR3 reads CASSIAGVTGELFF.

A note on this clone: The read terminates 3 residues before the CDR3 end, so the remaining end is supplied by the germline J gene. The rearrangement joins TRBV2 to TRBJ2-2; D gene unclear. The CDR3 runs to 13 residues. Germline values: CDR1 SNHLY, CDR2 FYNNEI. V lost 6 bases to trimming and J lost 5 bases, with 10 bases between them. This chain's CDR3 is CASRGSSTGELFF. The covered CDR3 bases are TGTGCCAGCAGGGGCAGCTCTACCGGGGAG.

With respect to this clone: The sequenced fragment ends 3 residues before the CDR3 boundary, so the rest is inferred from the germline J gene. The J gene is TRBJ1-6, the V gene TRBV20-1, with D tentatively TRBD1 (6 bases). The V gene lost 3 bases and the J gene lost 9 bases, with 12 bases spanning the gap. This CDR3 contains 13 residues. The germline V gene has CDR1 DFQATT and CDR2 SNEGSKA (reference sequence). CDR3 in amino acids: CSASWQGSSPLHF. Incomplete CDR3 DNA: TGCAGTGCTAGTTGGCAGGGGAGTTCACCC.

Comments on this clone: The missing CDR3 end, 3 residues past where the read stops, is filled in from the germline J gene. The rearrangement joins TRBV5-1 to TRBJ1-1, with 8 bases matching TRBD1. The CDR3 is 14 residues long. V dropped 6 bases and J dropped 2; count of bases not matched to a gene: 6. Per germline, CDR1 SGHRS and CDR2 YFSETQ. The chain's CDR3 is CASNTGGFNTEAFF. Partial CDR3 DNA: TGCGCCAGCAACACAGGGGGGTTTAACACTGAA. Complete variable domain (other parts from reference TRBV5-1 and TRBJ1-1): KAGVTQTPRYLIKTRGQQVTLSCSPISGHRSVSWYQQTPGQGLQFLFEYFSETQRNKGNFPGRFSGRQFSNSRSEMNVSTLELGDSALYLCASNTGGFNTEAFFGQGTRLTVV.

Comments on this clone: Read sequence stops 3 residues before the CDR3 end, and the germline J gene provides the missing end. V is TRBV20-1 and J is TRBJ2-7; 9 bases are shared with TRBD2. This CDR3 contains 14 residues. Looked up from germline, CDR1 is DFQATT and CDR2 is SNEGSKA (reference sequence). V trimming: 3 bases; J trimming: 1 base; junction bases outside the gene matches: 4. CDR3 in amino acids: CSASLAGYSYEQYF. Incomplete CDR3 DNA: TGCAGTGCTAGCCTAGCGGGATATTCCTACGAG.

With regard to this clone: Read sequence stops 3 residues before the CDR3 end, and the germline J gene provides the missing end. The V gene is TRBV6-2 or TRBV6-3, the J gene TRBJ2-7, with TRBD1 identical over 7 bases. The J segment lost 0 bases and the V segment lost 0 bases, leaving 2 bases of the junction unmatched. The CDR3 is made up of 15 amino acids. CDR1 and CDR2 (germline): MNHEY, SVGEGT. Incomplete CDR3 DNA: TGTGCCAGCAGTTACTCAGGACAGGCCTCCTACGAG. Its protein product is CASSYSGQASYE. The CDR3 as a whole reads CASSYSGQASYEQYF.

As concerns this clone: Read sequence stops 3 residues before the CDR3 end, and the germline J gene provides the missing end. This chain links TRBV4-2 with TRBJ2-7; 8 nucleotides align to TRBD2. From germline, CDR1 is LGHNA and CDR2 YNFKEQ. This CDR3 contains 16 residues. V lost 1 base and J lost 1; bases outside the gene matches: 6. The covered CDR3 bases are TGTGCCAGCAGCCAAGGAGCGGGAGATGGATCCTACGAG. Its translation: CASSQGAGDGSYE. The CDR3, in full, reads CASSQGAGDGSYEQYF.

Details on this clone: The read ends 3 residues before the CDR3 terminus; that terminus is restored from the germline J gene. The chain uses TRBV10-3 and TRBJ2-7; D tentatively fits TRBD1 or TRBD2 (6 bases each). The CDR3 totals 15 residues. Germline V CDR1 and CDR2: ENHRY, SYGVKD. The germline V and J ends were trimmed by 2 bases and 3 bases, with 14 bases remaining between them. This CDR3 reads CAISEGQPGSYEQYF. The CDR3 bases that were read are TGTGCCATCAGTGAGGGACAGCCCGGGAGCTACGAG.

For this clone: The read ends 3 residues early relative to the CDR3; the germline J gene fills the gap. This chain connects TRBV7-8 to TRBJ2-7, with 7 bases matching TRBD2. The germline V gene encodes CDR1 SGHVS and CDR2 FQNEAQ. This CDR3 is built from 14 residues. The V segment lost 5 bases and the J segment 6 bases; nucleotides outside the gene matches: 10. The sequenced part of the CDR3 DNA is TGTGCCAGCAGCCTTGCGGGAGCTCTAAGCGAG. Its protein product is CASSLAGALSE. The entire CDR3 sequence reads CASSLAGALSEQYF. Variable domain in full (rest from reference TRBV7-8 and TRBJ2-7): GAGVSQSPRYKVAKRGQDVALRCDPISGHVSLFWYQQALGQGPEFLTYFQNEAQLDKSGLPSDRFFAERPEGSVSTLKIQRTQQEDSAVYLCASSLAGALSEQYFGPGTRLTVT.

To note about this clone: The junction does not match germline at one end; this may be a read error. The read stops 3 residues short of the end of the CDR3; the missing end is completed from the germline J gene. The V gene is TRBV4-2, the J gene TRBJ2-7; D unclear. The CDR3 spans 14 residues. Germline CDR1 is LGHNA and CDR2 is YNFKEQ. This CDR3 reads CASSQDSSAYEQYF. The part of the CDR3 DNA that was read is TGCGCCAGCAGCCAAGATTCGTCCGCCTACGAG.

Comments on this clone: The sequence runs out 3 residues before the end of the CDR3; the remainder is reconstructed from the germline J gene. This sequence joins TRBV2 and TRBJ2-5; D is perhaps TRBD1 (5 bases). V shed 8 bases and J shed 1 base, with 14 bases lying between them. The CDR3 is made up of 14 amino acids. Germline CDR1 SNHLY, CDR2 FYNNEI. CDR3 loop: CASLIQGSQETQYF. CDR3 bases read: TGTGCCAGCCTAATTCAGGGATCCCAAGAGACC.

Its frequency marks this clone as medium-sized. Sequencing ends 3 residues short of the CDR3 end; the germline J gene provides the rest. The chain combines TRBV7-3 with TRBJ2-3; 7 positions match TRBD2. J gave up 6 bases and V 4 bases, and 7 bases lay outside the gene matches. The germline gives CDR1 SGHTA, CDR2 FQGTGA. The CDR3 loop spans 14 amino acids. CDR3 in amino acids: CASSSRTRADTQYF. The CDR3 bases that were read are TGTGCCAGCAGCTCTCGGACTAGGGCGGATACG.

Regarding this clone: From the germline J gene comes the end of the CDR3, since the read stops 3 residues before it. The genes are TRBV28 and TRBJ1-4; the D is unclear. The germline V gene has CDR1 MDHEN and CDR2 SYDVKM. V lost 8 bases and J 8 bases, leaving 15 bases between the germline ends. The CDR3 is 13 amino acids. The CDR3 is CASCGPAGEKLFF. The sequenced CDR3 bases are TGTGCCAGCTGCGGGCCAGCCGGCGAAAAA.

On this clone: The sequenced fragment ends 3 residues before the CDR3 boundary, so the rest is inferred from the germline J gene. V and J are TRBV19 and TRBJ2-3, with TRBD1 matching over 9 bases. This CDR3 contains 14 residues. V trimming: 7 bases; J trimming: 4 bases; junction bases outside the gene matches: 6. Germline V gene data show CDR1 as LNHDA and CDR2 as SQIVND (reference sequence). Partial CDR3 DNA: TGTGCCAGTAACTCGGGACAGGGAGCAGATACG. Translation: CASNSGQGADT. The CDR3 reads in full as CASNSGQGADTQYF.

Turning to this clone: The sequence runs out 3 residues before the end of the CDR3; the remainder is reconstructed from the germline J gene. V gene TRBV5-1 combines with J gene TRBJ2-5; TRBD2 might be the D (6 bases). This CDR3 region has 15 residues. V was shortened by 0 bases and J by 1 base, with 10 bases between the two germline ends. The germline CDR1 and CDR2 sequences are SGHRS and YFSETQ. The CDR3: CASSLGRGLQETQYF. The sequenced CDR3 bases are TGCGCCAGCAGCTTGGGAAGGGGACTCCAAGAGACC.